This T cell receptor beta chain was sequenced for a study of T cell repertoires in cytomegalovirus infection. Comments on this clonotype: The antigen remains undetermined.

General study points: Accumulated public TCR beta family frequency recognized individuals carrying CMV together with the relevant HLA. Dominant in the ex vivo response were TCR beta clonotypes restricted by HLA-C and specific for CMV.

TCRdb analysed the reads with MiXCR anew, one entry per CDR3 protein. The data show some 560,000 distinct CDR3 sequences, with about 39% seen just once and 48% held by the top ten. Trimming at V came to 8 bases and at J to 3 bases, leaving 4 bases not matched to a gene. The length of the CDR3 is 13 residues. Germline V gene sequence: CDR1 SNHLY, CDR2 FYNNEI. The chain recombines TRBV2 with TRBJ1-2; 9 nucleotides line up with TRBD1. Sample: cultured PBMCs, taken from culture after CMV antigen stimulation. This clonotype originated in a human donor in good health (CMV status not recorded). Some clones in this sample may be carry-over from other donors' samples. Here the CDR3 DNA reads TGTGCCAGCGGGGGACAGGGCTACTATGGCTACACCTTC. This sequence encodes CASGGQGYYGYTF.